This section outlines one T cell receptor beta chain sequence together with its context. This CDR3 spans 17 amino acids. V was pared by 5 bases and J by 2 bases, with 22 bases between. Germline V gene data show CDR1 as MNHEY and CDR2 as SMNVEV (reference sequence). The assay was immunoSEQ multiplex PCR, and TCRdb's table has in-frame clones only and misses some. The sample shows tens of thousands of clones, approximately 79% of them seen only once. This sample is drawn from a study of blood T cell repertoires in COVID-19. Sequencing was performed on peripheral blood. The rearrangement uses TRBV27 and TRBJ2-7; D perhaps matches TRBD2 (9 bases). This clonotype was sampled from a woman older than 75 with acute or convalescent COVID-19. The CDR3 DNA is TGTGCCAGCAGTCCGGGACAGGTCCGACTAGCGGCCTACGAGCAGTACTTC. Encoded protein: CASSPGQVRLAAYEQYF.